Listed below are T cell receptor beta chains from one sample, sequenced in a study of blood T cell repertoires in COVID-19. Produced via immunoSEQ multiplex PCR; TCRdb's table is partial and in-frame only. The sample includes 61,000 or so clones, almost 90% of them seen just once. The source material was peripheral blood. The receptors were sampled from a woman older than 75 with active COVID-19. Both conserved end residues are part of each CDR3. Fields, in order: D gene, clone size, V gene, J gene, CDR3 DNA, CDR3 protein. A D gene is named only where the DNA matches it firmly. The size entry is marked missing in some rows and otherwise reads once, few, many or a size class.

D gene: NA; clone size: NA; V gene: TRBV4-2; J gene: TRBJ2-3; CDR3 DNA: TGTGCCAGCAGCCAAGTAGGAGGGGGGGCCACAGATACGCAGTATTTT; CDR3 protein: CASSQVGGGATDTQYF
D gene: NA; clone size: once; V gene: TRBV5-1; J gene: TRBJ2-7; CDR3 DNA: TGCGCCAGCAGCTTGATGGGCAACGAGCAGTACTTC; CDR3 protein: CASSLMGNEQYF
D gene: TRBD1; clone size: NA; V gene: TRBV15; J gene: TRBJ1-2; CDR3 DNA: TGTGCCACCAGCAGCGACAGGGGGAATAACTATGGCTACACCTTC; CDR3 protein: CATSSDRGNNYGYTF
D gene: TRBD1; clone size: NA; V gene: TRBV28; J gene: TRBJ1-2; CDR3 DNA: TGTGCCAGCAGTTTAAGGGACAGACGAAACTATGGCTACACCTTC; CDR3 protein: CASSLRDRRNYGYTF
D gene: TRBD2; clone size: NA; V gene: TRBV7-9; J gene: TRBJ2-3; CDR3 DNA: TGTGCCAGCAGCTTAGGCGGGGGGGCGACAGATACGCAGTATTTT; CDR3 protein: CASSLGGGATDTQYF
D gene: TRBD2; clone size: NA; V gene: TRBV28; J gene: TRBJ2-3; CDR3 DNA: TGTGCCAGCAGTTCCGCAGGACTAGCGGGCACAGATACGCAGTATTTT; CDR3 protein: CASSSAGLAGTDTQYF
D gene: TRBD1; clone size: once; V gene: TRBV3-1/TRBV3-2; J gene: TRBJ1-1; CDR3 DNA: TGTGCCAGCAGCACCCGACAGGGCGACACTGAAGCTTTCTTT; CDR3 protein: CASSTRQGDTEAFF
D gene: NA; clone size: NA; V gene: TRBV29-1; J gene: TRBJ2-3; CDR3 DNA: TGCAGCGTTGCCCCCGGGTCCCAGGGATGGGATACGCAGTATTTT; CDR3 protein: CSVAPGSQGWDTQYF
D gene: NA; clone size: NA; V gene: TRBV30; J gene: TRBJ1-2; CDR3 DNA: TGTGCCTGGACCCTTGGGGGGGCGCAATGGGGTGGCTACACCTTC; CDR3 protein: CAWTLGGAQWGGYTF
D gene: TRBD1; clone size: NA; V gene: TRBV19; J gene: TRBJ2-5; CDR3 DNA: TGTGCCAGTAGTACGGGGACAGCGTACCAAGAGACCCAGTACTTC; CDR3 protein: CASSTGTAYQETQYF
D gene: TRBD1; clone size: NA; V gene: TRBV7-2; J gene: TRBJ2-7; CDR3 DNA: TGTGCCAGCAGCTCTTACCCTAGGACAGGGGGCCCGTTATACGAGCAGTACTTC; CDR3 protein: CASSSYPRTGGPLYEQYF
D gene: TRBD2; clone size: NA; V gene: TRBV25-1; J gene: TRBJ2-3; CDR3 DNA: TGTGCCAGCAGTGAATACCCCGGACTAGCGGGGGCTGGGGATACGCAGTATTTT; CDR3 protein: CASSEYPGLAGAGDTQYF
D gene: NA; clone size: NA; V gene: TRBV12-3/TRBV12-4; J gene: TRBJ1-1; CDR3 DNA: TGTGCCAGCACACGGGGCACTGAAGCTTTCTTT; CDR3 protein: CASTRGTEAFF
D gene: NA; clone size: NA; V gene: TRBV3-1/TRBV3-2; J gene: TRBJ2-3; CDR3 DNA: TGTGCCAGCAGCCAAGATCCGGGACTGCACACAGATACGCAGTATTTT; CDR3 protein: CASSQDPGLHTDTQYF
D gene: NA; clone size: NA; V gene: TRBV7-8; J gene: TRBJ2-2; CDR3 DNA: TGTGCCAGCAGCTCCCTACGGTCACGCGCGAACACCGGGGAGCTGTTTTTT; CDR3 protein: CASSSLRSRANTGELFF
D gene: TRBD2; clone size: NA; V gene: TRBV18; J gene: TRBJ2-1; CDR3 DNA: TGTGCCAGCTCACCACCGGGGCGTAGAGCGGGGTCCTACAATGAGCAGTTCTTC; CDR3 protein: CASSPPGRRAGSYNEQFF
D gene: TRBD1; clone size: NA; V gene: TRBV7-3; J gene: TRBJ1-1; CDR3 DNA: TGTGCCAGCAGCTGGGACAGGAACACTGAAGCTTTCTTT; CDR3 protein: CASSWDRNTEAFF
D gene: TRBD2; clone size: NA; V gene: TRBV6-2/TRBV6-3; J gene: TRBJ2-3; CDR3 DNA: TGTGCCAGCAGGCCTAGACTAGCGGGGGGGCCTGCGGGGAGCACAGATACGCAGTATTTT; CDR3 protein: CASRPRLAGGPAGSTDTQYF
D gene: TRBD1; clone size: NA; V gene: TRBV20-1; J gene: TRBJ2-1; CDR3 DNA: TGCAGTGCTAGCCGGACAGGGGAGCAGTTCTTC; CDR3 protein: CSASRTGEQFF
D gene: NA; clone size: NA; V gene: TRBV9; J gene: TRBJ2-2; CDR3 DNA: TGTGCCAGCAGCGTAGGTGGGTCGGGCACCGGGGAGCTGTTTTTT; CDR3 protein: CASSVGGSGTGELFF
D gene: NA; clone size: few; V gene: TRBV12-3/TRBV12-4; J gene: TRBJ1-5; CDR3 DNA: TGTGCCAGCAGTTTATATGGCCAGCCCCAGCATTTT; CDR3 protein: CASSLYGQPQHF
D gene: TRBD1; clone size: NA; V gene: TRBV18; J gene: TRBJ2-7; CDR3 DNA: TGTGCCAGCTCACCATCGGGACAGGGGTACTACGAGCAGTACTTC; CDR3 protein: CASSPSGQGYYEQYF
D gene: NA; clone size: NA; V gene: TRBV24-1; J gene: TRBJ1-1; CDR3 DNA: TGTGCCACCAGTGACGGACTTTACACTGAAGCTTTCTTT; CDR3 protein: CATSDGLYTEAFF
D gene: NA; clone size: NA; V gene: TRBV9; J gene: TRBJ2-1; CDR3 DNA: TGTGCCAGCAGCCTTTTTAAAGCGGGTAGCTCCTACAATGAGCAGTTCTTC; CDR3 protein: CASSLFKAGSSYNEQFF
D gene: NA; clone size: once; V gene: TRBV7-8; J gene: TRBJ1-3; CDR3 DNA: TGTGCCAGCAGCGGTACACTAGGAAACACCATATATTTT; CDR3 protein: CASSGTLGNTIYF
D gene: TRBD2; clone size: NA; V gene: TRBV18; J gene: TRBJ2-1; CDR3 DNA: TGTGCCAGCTCACCCGGGAGGGGTTCCTACAATGAGCAGTTCTTC; CDR3 protein: CASSPGRGSYNEQFF
D gene: NA; clone size: NA; V gene: TRBV4-2; J gene: TRBJ2-5; CDR3 DNA: TGTGCCAGCAGCCAAGCGGTGGTGGTGGGGCGAGAGACCCAGTACTTC; CDR3 protein: CASSQAVVVGRETQYF
D gene: TRBD1; clone size: NA; V gene: TRBV18; J gene: TRBJ1-5; CDR3 DNA: TGTGCCAGCTCACCAGCATCAGGGGGGAATCAGCCCCAGCATTTT; CDR3 protein: CASSPASGGNQPQHF
D gene: TRBD2; clone size: NA; V gene: TRBV7-9; J gene: TRBJ2-1; CDR3 DNA: TGTGCCAGCAGCCGGCGCGGGGGGCCCTACAATGAGCAGTTCTTC; CDR3 protein: CASSRRGGPYNEQFF
D gene: NA; clone size: NA; V gene: TRBV7-2; J gene: TRBJ2-1; CDR3 DNA: TGTGCCAGCAGCTTAGAAGCCTTACGAGGTGAGCAGTTCTTC; CDR3 protein: CASSLEALRGEQFF
D gene: NA; clone size: NA; V gene: TRBV6-5; J gene: TRBJ2-1; CDR3 DNA: TGTGCCAGCAGAGGACTTCGCCCCAACAATGAGCAGTTCTTC; CDR3 protein: CASRGLRPNNEQFF
D gene: NA; clone size: NA; V gene: TRBV30; J gene: TRBJ2-1; CDR3 DNA: TGTGCCTGGAGATCCTGGCGAACTATCTCCTACAATGAGCAGTTCTTC; CDR3 protein: CAWRSWRTISYNEQFF
D gene: NA; clone size: NA; V gene: TRBV7-3; J gene: TRBJ2-3; CDR3 DNA: TGTGCCAGCAGCTTACAGGGGGGCGGTGCAGATACGCAGTATTTT; CDR3 protein: CASSLQGGGADTQYF
D gene: TRBD1; clone size: NA; V gene: TRBV15; J gene: TRBJ2-7; CDR3 DNA: TGTGCCGCTTCGGCGGACAGGGGACCCTACGAGCAGTACTTC; CDR3 protein: CAASADRGPYEQYF
D gene: TRBD2; clone size: NA; V gene: TRBV6-6; J gene: TRBJ2-1; CDR3 DNA: TGTGCCAGCAGTCAGATAGCGGGGGGGCTCAATGAGCAGTTCTTC; CDR3 protein: CASSQIAGGLNEQFF
D gene: TRBD2; clone size: NA; V gene: TRBV2; J gene: TRBJ2-3; CDR3 DNA: TGTGCCAGCAATAGCGGGGGGGCCCCTACGCAGTATTTT; CDR3 protein: CASNSGGAPTQYF
D gene: NA; clone size: NA; V gene: TRBV15; J gene: TRBJ1-4; CDR3 DNA: TGTGCCACCAGCAGAGATAGGACCCTGGCGGGTAATGAAAAACTGTTTTTT; CDR3 protein: CATSRDRTLAGNEKLFF
D gene: NA; clone size: few; V gene: TRBV2; J gene: TRBJ1-6; CDR3 DNA: TGTGCCAGCCGGGGGAATTCACCCCTCCACTTT; CDR3 protein: CASRGNSPLHF
D gene: TRBD2; clone size: NA; V gene: TRBV6-5; J gene: TRBJ2-1; CDR3 DNA: TGTGCCAGCAGTTACGAGCGGGGGGTCTACAATGAGCAGTTCTTC; CDR3 protein: CASSYERGVYNEQFF
D gene: NA; clone size: NA; V gene: TRBV30; J gene: TRBJ2-2; CDR3 DNA: TGTGCCTGGAGTGTGCATACTCAGGGGTCGGAGCTGTTTTTT; CDR3 protein: CAWSVHTQGSELFF
D gene: TRBD1; clone size: NA; V gene: TRBV9; J gene: TRBJ2-1; CDR3 DNA: TGTGCCAGCAGCGTAGCAGACAGGGTCAATGAGCAGTTCTTC; CDR3 protein: CASSVADRVNEQFF
D gene: NA; clone size: NA; V gene: TRBV3-1/TRBV3-2; J gene: TRBJ2-7; CDR3 DNA: TGTGCCAGCAGCCGGTACGGGGGGCAAAACTACGAGCAGTACTTC; CDR3 protein: CASSRYGGQNYEQYF
D gene: TRBD1; clone size: NA; V gene: TRBV6-6; J gene: TRBJ1-2; CDR3 DNA: TGTGCCAGCAGTTATGGACAGGGCCACTATGGCTACACCTTC; CDR3 protein: CASSYGQGHYGYTF
D gene: TRBD2; clone size: NA; V gene: TRBV7-8; J gene: TRBJ2-1; CDR3 DNA: TGTGCCAGCAGCTCCCCTCGAGCGGGGGCGTACAATGAGCAGTTCTTC; CDR3 protein: CASSSPRAGAYNEQFF
D gene: NA; clone size: NA; V gene: TRBV19; J gene: TRBJ1-6; CDR3 DNA: TGTGCCAGTAGTCCCGCAGGTTCACCCCTCCACTTT; CDR3 protein: CASSPAGSPLHF
D gene: NA; clone size: NA; V gene: TRBV4-1; J gene: TRBJ2-1; CDR3 DNA: TGCGCCAGCAGCCAATGGGGACTTCCCTACAATGAGCAGTTCTTC; CDR3 protein: CASSQWGLPYNEQFF
D gene: TRBD2; clone size: once; V gene: TRBV5-1; J gene: TRBJ2-3; CDR3 DNA: TGCGCCAGCAGCGGGGGACTAGCGGGGCGCACAGATACGCAGTATTTT; CDR3 protein: CASSGGLAGRTDTQYF
D gene: NA; clone size: NA; V gene: TRBV7-3; J gene: TRBJ2-1; CDR3 DNA: TGTGCCAGCAGCTTAAACGGGGGTCCCTACAATGAGCAGTTCTTC; CDR3 protein: CASSLNGGPYNEQFF
D gene: TRBD1; clone size: NA; V gene: TRBV5-6; J gene: TRBJ2-4; CDR3 DNA: TGTGCCAGCAGCTGGAGACAGGGGAATTTAGCCAAAAACATTCAGTACTTC; CDR3 protein: CASSWRQGNLAKNIQYF
D gene: NA; clone size: NA; V gene: TRBV19; J gene: TRBJ1-2; CDR3 DNA: TGTGCCAGTAGTATAGGAGGATCTCCCTATGGCTACACCTTC; CDR3 protein: CASSIGGSPYGYTF
D gene: NA; clone size: NA; V gene: TRBV18; J gene: TRBJ1-1; CDR3 DNA: TGTGCCAGCTCAGGACAGTTCGGGAACACTGAAGCTTTCTTT; CDR3 protein: CASSGQFGNTEAFF
D gene: NA; clone size: few; V gene: TRBV7-9; J gene: TRBJ1-5; CDR3 DNA: TGTGCCAGCAGCCCCGGGGGGGGCAATCAGCCCCAGCATTTT; CDR3 protein: CASSPGGGNQPQHF
D gene: NA; clone size: NA; V gene: TRBV19; J gene: TRBJ1-3; CDR3 DNA: TGTGCCAGTAGTATAGGTAGTGGGCGCCTTGGAAACACCATATATTTT; CDR3 protein: CASSIGSGRLGNTIYF
D gene: NA; clone size: NA; V gene: TRBV2; J gene: TRBJ1-1; CDR3 DNA: TGTGCCAGCAGTGTAGGGGAGAACACTGAAGCTTTCTTT; CDR3 protein: CASSVGENTEAFF
D gene: TRBD2; clone size: NA; V gene: TRBV10-3; J gene: TRBJ2-1; CDR3 DNA: TGTGCCATCAGCCGGGTAGCGGGGGGACGTTACAATGAGCAGTTCTTC; CDR3 protein: CAISRVAGGRYNEQFF
D gene: TRBD2; clone size: NA; V gene: TRBV10-2; J gene: TRBJ2-3; CDR3 DNA: TGCGCCAGCAGTGAGTCGATGCTAGCGGGTATGGCACAGTATTTT; CDR3 protein: CASSESMLAGMAQYF
D gene: NA; clone size: NA; V gene: TRBV19; J gene: TRBJ2-3; CDR3 DNA: TGTGCCAGTAGTATAGTGCGGGGAGATACGCAGTATTTT; CDR3 protein: CASSIVRGDTQYF